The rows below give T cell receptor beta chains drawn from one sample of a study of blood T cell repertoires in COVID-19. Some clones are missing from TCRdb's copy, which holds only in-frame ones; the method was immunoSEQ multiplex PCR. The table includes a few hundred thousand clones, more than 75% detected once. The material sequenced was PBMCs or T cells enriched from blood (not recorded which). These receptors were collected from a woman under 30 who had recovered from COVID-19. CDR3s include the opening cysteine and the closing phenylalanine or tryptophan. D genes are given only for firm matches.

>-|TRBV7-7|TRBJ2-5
CASSFRGKGFQETQYF
TGTGCTAGCAGCTTTCGCGGCAAGGGGTTCCAAGAGACCCAGTACTTC
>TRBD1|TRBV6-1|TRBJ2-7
CASSDEGQASYEQYF
TGTGCCAGCAGTGACGAGGGACAGGCATCCTACGAGCAGTACTTC
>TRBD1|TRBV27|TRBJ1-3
CASSFEGAPGNTIYF
TGTGCCAGCAGTTTTGAGGGGGCACCTGGAAACACCATATATTTT
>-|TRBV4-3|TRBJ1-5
CASSPDRGNQPQHF
TGCGCCAGCAGCCCGGACAGAGGAAATCAGCCCCAGCATTTT
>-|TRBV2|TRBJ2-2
CASSWSGNTGELFF
TGTGCCAGCTCATGGTCGGGGAACACCGGGGAGCTGTTTTTT
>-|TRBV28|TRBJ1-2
CASSYMRGGYGYTF
TGTGCCAGCAGTTATATGAGGGGAGGATATGGCTACACCTTC
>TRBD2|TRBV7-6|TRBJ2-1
CASSSPLGGIYNEQFF
TGTGCCAGCAGCTCCCCCCTGGGGGGGATCTACAATGAGCAGTTCTTC
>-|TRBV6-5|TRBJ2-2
CASTGSNTGELFF
TGTGCCAGTACAGGGTCGAACACCGGGGAGCTGTTTTTT
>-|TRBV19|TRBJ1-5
CASSKGGEFFNQPQHF
TGTGCCAGTAGTAAGGGGGGGGAATTTTTCAATCAGCCCCAGCATTTT
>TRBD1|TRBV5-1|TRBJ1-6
CASSTGQNNSPLHF
TGCGCCAGCAGCACGGGACAGAATAATTCACCCCTCCACTTT
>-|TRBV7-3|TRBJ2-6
CASSLTYPGSGANVLTF
TGTGCCAGCAGCTTAACGTATCCAGGGTCTGGGGCCAACGTCCTGACTTTC
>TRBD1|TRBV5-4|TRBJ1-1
CASSRQGAENTEAFF
TGTGCCAGCAGCCGACAGGGGGCGGAGAACACTGAAGCTTTCTTT